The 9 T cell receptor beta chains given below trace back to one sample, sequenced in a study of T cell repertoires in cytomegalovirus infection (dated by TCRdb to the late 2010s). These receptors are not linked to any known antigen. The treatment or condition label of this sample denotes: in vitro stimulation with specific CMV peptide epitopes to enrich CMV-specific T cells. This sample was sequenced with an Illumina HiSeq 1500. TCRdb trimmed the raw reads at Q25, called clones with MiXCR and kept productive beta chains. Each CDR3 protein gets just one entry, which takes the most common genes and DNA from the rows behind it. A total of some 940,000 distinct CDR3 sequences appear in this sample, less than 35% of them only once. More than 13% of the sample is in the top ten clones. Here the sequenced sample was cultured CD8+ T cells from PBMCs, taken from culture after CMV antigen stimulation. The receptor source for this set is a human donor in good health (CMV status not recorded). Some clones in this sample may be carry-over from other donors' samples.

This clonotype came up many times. CDR3 DNA: TGTGCCAGCAGCTTAGAACAGGGCACAGATACGCAGTATTTT. This encodes CASSLEQGTDTQYF. The chain is built from TRBV7-8 and TRBJ2-3; possibly TRBD1 for D (5 bases). Between the trimmed V and J ends, which lost 1 base and 1 base, there was a span of 6 bases. The CDR3 runs to 14 residues. Per germline, CDR1 SGHVS and CDR2 FQNEAQ.

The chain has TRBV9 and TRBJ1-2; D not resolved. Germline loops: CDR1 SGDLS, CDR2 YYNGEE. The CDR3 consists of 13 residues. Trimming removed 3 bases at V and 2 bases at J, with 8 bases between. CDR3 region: CASSEPGNYGYTF. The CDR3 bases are TGTGCCAGCAGCGAACCGGGAAACTATGGCTACACCTTC.

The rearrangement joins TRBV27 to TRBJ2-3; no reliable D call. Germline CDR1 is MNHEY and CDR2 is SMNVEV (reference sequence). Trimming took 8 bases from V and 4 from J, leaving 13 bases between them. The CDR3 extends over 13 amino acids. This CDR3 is CASSPIGADTQYF. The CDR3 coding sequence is TGTGCCAGCTCCCCCATCGGCGCAGATACGCAGTATTTT.

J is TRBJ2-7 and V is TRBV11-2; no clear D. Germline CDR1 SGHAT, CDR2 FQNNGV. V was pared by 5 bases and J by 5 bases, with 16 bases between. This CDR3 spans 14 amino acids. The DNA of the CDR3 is TGTGCCAGCAGCGCATCAGGTTTGAGAAACGAGCAGTACGTC. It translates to CASSASGLRNEQYV.

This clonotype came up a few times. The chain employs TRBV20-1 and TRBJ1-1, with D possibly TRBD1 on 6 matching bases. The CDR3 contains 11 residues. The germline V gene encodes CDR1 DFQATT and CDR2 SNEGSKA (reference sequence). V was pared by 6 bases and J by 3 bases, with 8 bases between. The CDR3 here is CSASGDTEAFF. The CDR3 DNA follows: TGCAGTGCATCAGGGGACACTGAAGCTTTCTTT.

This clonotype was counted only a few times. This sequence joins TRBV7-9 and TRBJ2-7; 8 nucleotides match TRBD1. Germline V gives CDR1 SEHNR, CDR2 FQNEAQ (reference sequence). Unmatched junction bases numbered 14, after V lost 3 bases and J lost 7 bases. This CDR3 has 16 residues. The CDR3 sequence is CASSFLSDRADGEQYV. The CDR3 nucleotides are TGTGCCAGCAGCTTTTTATCGGACAGGGCTGATGGGGAGCAGTACGTC.

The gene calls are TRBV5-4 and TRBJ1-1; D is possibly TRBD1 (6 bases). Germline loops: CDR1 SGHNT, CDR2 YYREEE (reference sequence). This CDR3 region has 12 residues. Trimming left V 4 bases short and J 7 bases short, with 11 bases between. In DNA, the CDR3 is TGTGCCAGCAGCCCCCGGGACAATGAAGCTTTCTTT. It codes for CASSPRDNEAFF.

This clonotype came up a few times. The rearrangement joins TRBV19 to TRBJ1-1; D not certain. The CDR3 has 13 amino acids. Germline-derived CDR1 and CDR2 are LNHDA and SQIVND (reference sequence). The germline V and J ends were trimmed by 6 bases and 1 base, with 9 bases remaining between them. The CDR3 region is CASRGPGNTEAFF. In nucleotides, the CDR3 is TGTGCCAGTAGAGGACCGGGGAACACTGAAGCTTTCTTT.

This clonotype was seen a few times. The CDR3 is CASLSWTSGVQETQYF. The CDR3 DNA follows: TGTGCCAGCTTAAGCTGGACTAGCGGGGTACAAGAGACCCAGTACTTC. The rearrangement links TRBV2 to TRBJ2-5; 12 bases are shared with TRBD2. Germline trimming cut 8 bases from V and 2 bases from J; bases unmatched to any gene: 9. CDR1 is SNHLY and CDR2 is FYNNEI in the germline V gene. The CDR3 loop spans 16 amino acids.